This T cell receptor (beta chain) was obtained from a study of cytomegalovirus exposure and HLA in healthy donors. A few counts support this clone. Germline assignment: CDR1 SGHRS and CDR2 YFSETQ. V was trimmed by 1 base and J by 0 bases, leaving 10 bases between them. CDR3 size: 15 residues. PCR amplification relied on 60 Vbeta primers (plus 13 Jbeta primers). Here immunoSEQ multiplex PCR was the method, and the copy in TCRdb shows in-frame clones only, minus some. The sample lists roughly 180,000 clones; around 80% were seen once. This chain connects TRBV5-1 to TRBJ1-1, with a weak D call TRBD1 (5 bases). The sample consisted of PBMCs. This TCR was recovered from a woman aged 50 to 65 in good health and CMV-seropositive. CDR3 loop: CASSLSGALNTEAFF. DNA of the CDR3: TGCGCCAGCAGCTTGAGTGGGGCGCTGAACACTGAAGCTTTCTTT. Full variable domain (outside the CDR3, taken from reference TRBV5-1 and TRBJ1-1): KAGVTQTPRYLIKTRGQQVTLSCSPISGHRSVSWYQQTPGQGLQFLFEYFSETQRNKGNFPGRFSGRQFSNSRSEMNVSTLELGDSALYLCASSLSGALNTEAFFGQGTRLTVV.